Sequencing of this TCR beta chain was carried out in a study of CD8 T cells in ankylosing spondylitis. Findings and limits, study-wide: As reported, disease-linked clones showed significant enrichment in matched ankylosing spondylitis synovial fluid. In the blood and synovial fluid of reactive arthritis, some motif variants had been previously reported. One TCR beta motif, made up of 7 or 8 highly homologous variants, appeared characteristic of ankylosing spondylitis blood.

TCRdb re-analysed the 5' RACE reads in MiXCR, keeping a single row per CDR3 protein. The sample includes 100,000 or so distinct CDR3 sequences, about 8.3% seen only once; the top ten take approximately 30%. With 2 bases clipped from V and 3 bases from J, the junction kept 3 bases outside the gene matches. The V gene's germline CDR1 is MNHEY and CDR2 SMNVEV (reference sequence). The CDR3 covers 15 residues. This clonotype was recorded at least ten times. The antigen remains undetermined. Sequenced input: blood, either unsorted or a sorted T cell fraction (not recorded which). The chain combines TRBV27 with TRBJ2-7; 11 nucleotides align to TRBD2. The sequence was collected from a male donor with ankylosing spondylitis. CDR3 amino acids: CASSLGTSGFYEQYF. The CDR3 DNA reads as TGTGCCAGCAGTTTAGGGACTAGCGGCTTCTACGAGCAGTACTTC.